This T cell receptor beta chain was recorded in a study of Graves' ophthalmopathy and Graves' hyperthyroidism. Turning to the study itself: At initial diagnosis, peripheral blood was obtained, and this preceded any treatment.

Study findings and constraints: In separating ophthalmopathy from stable hyperthyroidism, a 13-signature model achieved 85% to 90% sensitivity and 70% to 83% specificity.

Germline values: CDR1 MNHNS, CDR2 SASEGT. This CDR3 is built from 14 residues. Trimming removed 6 bases from V and 5 bases from J; junction bases left unmatched: 4. Diagnosis used clinical symptoms, serum thyroxine, TRAb, thyroid ultrasound and orbital computed tomography. It was from around 10 ml of fresh peripheral blood that the PBMCs came. Concerning this clonotype itself: Its antigen is currently unknown.

Researchers took RNA transcripts and amplified TCR beta CDR3 regions from them. An initial RT-PCR round employing HTBI primers preceded a second-round multiplex PCR. TCRdb re-analysed the multiplex PCR reads in MiXCR, keeping a single row per CDR3 protein. This table has hundreds of thousands of distinct CDR3 sequences, over 20% appearing once. This chain links TRBV6-1 with TRBJ2-2; TRBD2 matches at 9 bases. What was sequenced was peripheral blood. The receptor was derived from a woman under 30 with stable Graves' hyperthyroidism. Some clones in this sample may be carry-over from other donors' samples. In nucleotides, the CDR3 is TGTGCCAGCAGAAGGACTAGCGATACCGGGGAGCTGTTTTTT. Translation: CASRRTSDTGELFF.